This passage covers 10 T cell receptor beta chains from one sample sequenced in a study of OX40 agonist ivuxolimab in advanced cancers. The assay was immunoSEQ multiplex PCR, and TCRdb's table has in-frame clones only and misses some. The sample lists roughly 82,000 clones, about 90% occurring once. The sequencing used CD4+ or CD8+ T cells sorted from blood, collected in a trial of the OX40 agonist ivuxolimab. These receptor sequences come from an adult with an advanced solid tumor such as melanoma, head and neck, liver or kidney cancer.

This sequence joins TRBV28 and TRBJ2-5, with TRBD1 matching over 9 bases. The V gene's germline CDR1 is MDHEN and CDR2 SYDVKM. V shed 3 bases, J shed 11 bases, and the junction held 13 bases outside the gene matches. The CDR3 has 15 residues. In DNA, the CDR3 is TGTGCCAGCAGTTTGGCCGGGACAGGGACGGCTCGGCAGTACTTC. Residues: CASSLAGTGTARQYF.

The chain carries TRBV7-2 and TRBJ2-3; unclear D gene. In germline, CDR1 is SGHTA, CDR2 FQGNSA. V gave up 3 bases and J gave up 9 bases, with 13 bases separating them. This CDR3 has 13 amino acids. CDR3 coding DNA: TGTGCCAGCAGCTTTTCGGACGAAGAGACGCAGTATTTT. It yields the protein CASSFSDEETQYF.

The V and J genes are TRBV7-2 and TRBJ2-1; D might be TRBD1 (5 bases). V was shortened by 3 bases and J by 9 bases, with 9 bases between the two germline ends. Germline values: CDR1 SGHTA, CDR2 FQGNSA. The CDR3 loop spans 12 amino acids. CDR3 DNA sequence: TGTGCCAGCAGCTTTCAAGGGGTTGAGCAGTTCTTC. Translation gives CASSFQGVEQFF.

The chain employs TRBV27 and TRBJ1-2, with D uncertain. V lost 3 bases, J lost 6 bases, and 20 bases lay in between. The CDR3 is made up of 16 amino acids. CDR1 is MNHEY, CDR2 SMNVEV, per germline (reference sequence). CDR3: CASSFGAGRKENGYTF. Written as DNA, the CDR3 is TGTGCCAGCAGTTTTGGTGCGGGAAGGAAGGAAAATGGCTACACCTTC.

A few counts support this clone. The chain recombines TRBV7-9 with TRBJ1-1; D is ambiguous. The germline V gene encodes CDR1 SEHNR and CDR2 FQNEAQ (reference sequence). The CDR3 spans 12 residues. Trimming left V 5 bases short and J 13 bases short, with 17 bases between. CDR3 sequence reads: CASSLEAEAGFF. The DNA for the CDR3 is TGTGCCAGCAGCCTAGAGGCAGAAGCCGGTTTCTTT.

This sequence joins TRBV2 and TRBJ1-2; D is unclear. The CDR3 is 13 residues long. The germline V gene encodes CDR1 SNHLY and CDR2 FYNNEI. V dropped 2 bases and J dropped 4 bases, with 8 bases sitting between them. The CDR3 DNA sequence: TGTGCCAGCAGTGAAAGACCCCTCTATGGCTACACCTTC. Amino acid sequence: CASSERPLYGYTF.

The chain is built from TRBV9 and TRBJ2-3; D may correspond to TRBD1 or TRBD2 (5 bases each). Germline-derived CDR1 and CDR2 are SGDLS and YYNGEE. The CDR3 spans 16 residues. V lost 0 bases and J lost 2, with 13 bases in between. The CDR3 DNA is TGTGCCAGCAGCGTAGAGGGACGGATGATCACAGATACGCAGTATTTT. Translated, it gives CASSVEGRMITDTQYF. The full variable domain, its missing parts supplied by reference TRBV9 and TRBJ2-3, is DSGVTQTPKHLITATGQRVTLRCSPRSGDLSVYWYQQSLDQGLQFLIQYYNGEERAKGNILERFSAQQFPDLHSELNLSSLELGDSALYFCASSVEGRMITDTQYFGPGTRLTVL.

The chain carries TRBV5-1 and TRBJ2-1, with 10 bases aligning to TRBD2. The germline CDR1 and CDR2 sequences are SGHRS and YFSETQ. The CDR3 consists of 15 residues. With 4 bases clipped from V and 6 bases from J, the junction kept 7 bases outside the gene matches. CDR3 amino acids: CASSVLAGVRNEQFF. The CDR3 coding sequence is TGCGCCAGCAGCGTTCTAGCGGGAGTCCGCAATGAGCAGTTCTTC.

The CDR3 region is CASSLQGVTSSYGYTF. CDR3 nucleotide sequence: TGTGCCAGCAGCTTACAGGGGGTAACTTCATCCTATGGCTACACCTTC. This rearrangement joins TRBV11-2 to TRBJ1-2; 7 positions agree with TRBD1. CDR3 size: 16 residues. The V and J ends lost 2 bases and 4 bases, in that order; junction bases with no gene match: 10. In germline, CDR1 is SGHAT, CDR2 FQNNGV.

The chain couples TRBV10-3 to TRBJ2-3; 7 bases match TRBD2. In germline, CDR1 is ENHRY, CDR2 SYGVKD. The length of the CDR3 is 14 residues. V lost 4 bases to trimming and J lost 5 bases; unmatched junction nucleotides: 6. CDR3 residues: CAISGAGVRDTQYF. Here the CDR3 DNA reads TGTGCCATCAGTGGTGCGGGAGTAAGAGATACGCAGTATTTT.